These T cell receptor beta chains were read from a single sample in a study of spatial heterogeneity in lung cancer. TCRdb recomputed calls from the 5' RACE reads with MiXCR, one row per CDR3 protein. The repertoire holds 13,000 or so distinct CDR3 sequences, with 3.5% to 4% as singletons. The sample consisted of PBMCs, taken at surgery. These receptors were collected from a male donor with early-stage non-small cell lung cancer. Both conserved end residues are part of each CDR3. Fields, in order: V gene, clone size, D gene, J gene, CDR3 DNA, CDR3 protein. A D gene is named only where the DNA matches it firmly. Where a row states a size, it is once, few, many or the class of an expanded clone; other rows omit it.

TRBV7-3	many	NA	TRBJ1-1	TGTGCCAGCAGCTTAGGGAGGGGACACACTGAAGCTTTCTTT	CASSLGRGHTEAFF
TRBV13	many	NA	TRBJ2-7	TGTGCCAGCAGCGCCCAGGGGTGGTCCTACGAGCAGTACTTC	CASSAQGWSYEQYF
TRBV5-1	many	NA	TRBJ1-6	TGCGCCAGCAGCTGGACCCACACAGAGAATTCACCCCTCCACTTT	CASSWTHTENSPLHF
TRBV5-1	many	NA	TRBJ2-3	TGCGCCAGCAGCTTGGCTTCGTCGGAAGCGCAGTATTTT	CASSLASSEAQYF
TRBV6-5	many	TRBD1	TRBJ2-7	TGTGCCAGCAGCACCGTCCCGGGGACAGGGGCTTTGTCCTACGAGCAGTACTTC	CASSTVPGTGALSYEQYF
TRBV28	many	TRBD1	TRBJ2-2	TGTGCCAGCAGTCCCTTCAGGACAGGGAACGCCGGGGAGCTGTTTTTT	CASSPFRTGNAGELFF
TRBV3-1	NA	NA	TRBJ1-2	TGTGCCAGCAGCCAAGCTTCAGGCTACACCTTC	CASSQASGYTF
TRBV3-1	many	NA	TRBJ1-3	TGTGCCAGCAGCCAGCGGGGCTCTGGAAACACCATATATTTT	CASSQRGSGNTIYF
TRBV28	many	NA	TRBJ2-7	TGTGCCAGCAGCTTAGGTGTCAGAGGGAACGAGCAGTACTTC	CASSLGVRGNEQYF
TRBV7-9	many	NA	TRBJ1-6	TGTGCCAGCAGCTTTCCGGGCGATTCACCCCTCCACTTT	CASSFPGDSPLHF
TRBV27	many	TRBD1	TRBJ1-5	TGTGCCAGCAGTTTAGGGACAGGGGGTAATCAGCCCCAGCATTTT	CASSLGTGGNQPQHF
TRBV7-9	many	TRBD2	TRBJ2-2	TGTGCCAGCAGCACCCTCCCCAGCGGGAAGGCCGGGGAGCTGTTTTTT	CASSTLPSGKAGELFF
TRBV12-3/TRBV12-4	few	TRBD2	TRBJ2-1	TGTGCCAGCAGTTTTGGCGGGAGGAGGGGTGAGCAGTTCTTC	CASSFGGRRGEQFF
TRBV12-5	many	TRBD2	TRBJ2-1	TGTGCTAGTGGTTTGGCTACGACTAGCGGGGGAGGCAATGAGCAGTTCTTC	CASGLATTSGGGNEQFF
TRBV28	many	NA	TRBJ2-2	TGTGCCAGCAGTTCCCCCCGCGGGGTTGGCACCGGGGAGCTGTTTTTT	CASSSPRGVGTGELFF
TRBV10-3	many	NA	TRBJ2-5	TGTGCCATCAGTGAGTCGTTCACAGCCCAAGAGACCCAGTACTTC	CAISESFTAQETQYF
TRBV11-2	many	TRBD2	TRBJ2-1	TGTGCCAGCAGCCCGACCTGGAGCGGGAGCTCCTACAATGAGCAGTTCTTC	CASSPTWSGSSYNEQFF
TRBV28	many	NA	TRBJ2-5	TGTGCCAGCTTTCACGGGGACCCCCGGGAGACCCAGTACTTC	CASFHGDPRETQYF